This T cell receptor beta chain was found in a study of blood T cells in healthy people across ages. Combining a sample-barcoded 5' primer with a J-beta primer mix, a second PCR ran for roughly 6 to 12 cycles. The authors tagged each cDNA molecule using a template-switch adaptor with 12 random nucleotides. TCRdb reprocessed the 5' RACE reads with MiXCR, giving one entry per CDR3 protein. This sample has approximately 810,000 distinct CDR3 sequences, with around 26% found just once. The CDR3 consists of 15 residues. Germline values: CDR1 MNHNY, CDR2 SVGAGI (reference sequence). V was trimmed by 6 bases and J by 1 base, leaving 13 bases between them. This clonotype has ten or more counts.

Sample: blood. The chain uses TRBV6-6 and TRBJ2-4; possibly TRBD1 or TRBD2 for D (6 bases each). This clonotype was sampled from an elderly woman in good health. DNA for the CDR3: TGTGCCAGCAGGGGGGGACATAACGCCAAAAACATTCAGTACTTC. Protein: CASRGGHNAKNIQYF.